A single sample gave rise to the 28 T cell receptor beta chains below, sequenced in a study of beta chain features in type 1 diabetes. The whole isolated RNA underwent reverse transcription, so sequencing captured expressed TCRB transcripts. Repertoires were generated with immunoSEQ multiplex PCR, while TCRdb's copy carries only in-frame clones and drops some. Altogether 200,000 to 250,000 clones are present, about 9.3% being singletons, with the ten largest covering less than 0.035%. Sequenced material: naive CD4+ T cells from blood. The receptors originated from a woman aged 18-29 years in good health.

There are a few counts of this clone. As DNA, the CDR3 is TGTGCCAGCAGCTTGGACAGAAACAATGAGCAGTTCTTC. Its protein is CASSLDRNNEQFF. The chain is built from TRBV11-2 and TRBJ2-1, with a weak D call TRBD1 (6 bases). This CDR3 has 13 amino acids. Between the trimmed V and J ends, which lost 3 bases and 5 bases, there was a span of 8 bases. Germline V gives CDR1 SGHAT, CDR2 FQNNGV.

The chain couples TRBV2 to TRBJ1-6, with 8 bases aligning to TRBD1. Germline CDR1 and CDR2: SNHLY and FYNNEI. Trimming at V came to 8 bases and at J to 9 bases, leaving 6 bases not matched to a gene. There are 13 residues in the CDR3. CDR3 loop: CASDGTGGSPLHF. The CDR3 DNA is TGTGCCAGCGATGGGACAGGCGGTTCACCCCTCCACTTT.

The chain carries TRBV14 and TRBJ1-6, with 8 bases fitting TRBD1. CDR1 is SGHDN and CDR2 is FVKESK in the germline V gene. CDR3 length: 14 amino acids. The V segment lost 3 bases and the J segment 5 bases; nucleotides outside the gene matches: 0. The CDR3 nucleotides read TGTGCCAGCAGCCAGACAGGGGATAATTCACCCCTCCACTTT. Translated, it gives CASSQTGDNSPLHF.

This rearrangement joins TRBV15 to TRBJ2-3; no clear D. Germline values: CDR1 LNHNV, CDR2 YYDKDF (reference sequence). The CDR3 loop spans 14 amino acids. V lost 3 bases, J lost 6 bases, and 13 bases lay in between. The chain's CDR3 is CATSSPSSRDTQYF. Written as DNA, the CDR3 is TGTGCCACCAGCAGTCCCTCCAGCAGGGATACGCAGTATTTT. Complete variable domain (other parts from reference TRBV15 and TRBJ2-3): DAMVIQNPRYQVTQFGKPVTLSCSQTLNHNVMYWYQQKSSQAPKLLFHYYDKDFNNEADTPDNFQSRRPNTSFCFLDIRSPGLGDTAMYLCATSSPSSRDTQYFGPGTRLTVL.

The chain joins TRBV6-1 to TRBJ1-1; D might be TRBD1 (6 bases). CDR1 is MNHNS, CDR2 SASEGT, per germline. There are 10 residues in the CDR3. V lost 11 bases to trimming and J lost 4 bases, with 8 bases between them. CDR3 bases: TGTGCCGGGGGCGGCACTGAAGCTTTCTTT. It encodes CAGGGTEAFF.

The chain uses TRBV2 and TRBJ2-5; unclear D gene. Germline loops: CDR1 SNHLY, CDR2 FYNNEI. The length of the CDR3 is 13 residues. The ends were cut back, 2 bases at V and 1 base at J, with 5 bases in the middle. CDR3 nucleotides: TGTGCCAGCAGTGAACACACCCAAGAGACCCAGTACTTC. This codes for CASSEHTQETQYF.

The rearrangement uses TRBV18 and TRBJ1-1, with 9 bases aligning to TRBD1. Germline trimming cut 6 bases from V and 5 bases from J; bases unmatched to any gene: 13. The CDR3 consists of 16 residues. Germline lookup yields CDR1 KGHSH and CDR2 LQKENI. The CDR3 DNA reads TGTGCCAGCTCTTCCGGAAGGGACAGGGTGCCAACTGAAGCTTTCTTT. This gives the protein CASSSGRDRVPTEAFF.

This clone was counted between two and nine times. The chain uses TRBV23-1 and TRBJ1-2, with D maybe TRBD1 (5 bases). TRBV23-1 is flagged as an ORF with uncertain function. This CDR3 is 17 amino acids long. Trimming left V 7 bases short and J 5 bases short, with 26 bases between. The chain's CDR3 is CASIPHYRTSGGYGYTF. In DNA, the CDR3 is TGCGCCAGCATCCCCCATTACAGGACTTCAGGAGGGTATGGCTACACCTTC.

The chain couples TRBV19 to TRBJ2-1, with TRBD2 matching 9 bases. The CDR3 totals 14 residues. Germline CDR1 is LNHDA and CDR2 is SQIVND (reference sequence). Trimming took 2 bases from V and 9 from J; bases not matched to a gene: 5. CDR3 amino acids: CASSIRAGGPEQFF. CDR3 DNA sequence: TGTGCCAGTAGTATACGGGCGGGAGGGCCTGAGCAGTTCTTC.

This clone was counted only a few times. V and J are TRBV7-2 and TRBJ2-6; D is possibly TRBD2 (6 bases). CDR1 is SGHTA, CDR2 FQGNSA, per germline. Trimming left V 5 bases short and J 2 bases short, with 22 bases between. The CDR3 runs to 19 residues. The CDR3 DNA follows: TGTGCCAGCAGCCCCTCGACGGAGGGCTGGTGGGCTGGGGCCAACGTCCTGACTTTC. Translated, it gives CASSPSTEGWWAGANVLTF.

This chain joins TRBV7-9 and TRBJ2-7; a possible D gene is TRBD2 (5 bases). The CDR3 sequence is 18 residues long. Trimming cost V 1 base and J 3 bases, with 22 bases left between them. The V gene's germline CDR1 is SEHNR and CDR2 FQNEAQ (reference sequence). The CDR3 DNA follows: TGTGCCAGCAGCTTAGGAACGGCGGGTACTGGATACTACTACGAGCAGTACTTC. Amino acid sequence: CASSLGTAGTGYYYEQYF.

The chain joins TRBV30 to TRBJ1-1; no firm D call. CDR3 size: 17 residues. CDR1 and CDR2 (germline): GTSNPN, SVGIG (reference sequence). Trimming cost V 0 bases and J 0 bases, with 17 bases left between them. CDR3 region: CAWSVISPWPMNTEAFF. CDR3 bases: TGTGCCTGGAGTGTTATTTCTCCCTGGCCGATGAACACTGAAGCTTTCTTT.

The rearrangement uses TRBV6-6 and TRBJ1-5; 8 bases agree with TRBD1. Germline V gene lookup returns CDR1 MNHNY and CDR2 SVGAGI (reference sequence). V dropped 8 bases and J dropped 0; count of bases not matched to a gene: 6. The CDR3 runs to 15 residues. The CDR3 spells CASGPQGDSNQPQHF. The CDR3 region has the DNA TGTGCCAGCGGACCACAGGGGGATAGCAATCAGCCCCAGCATTTT.

There are a few counts of this clone. CDR3 sequence (DNA): TGTGCCAGCAGTAGACAGGGGGGCACTGAAGCTTTCTTT. Translation gives CASSRQGGTEAFF. The genes are TRBV6-5 and TRBJ1-1, with 9 bases lining up with TRBD1. Germline CDR1 MNHEY, CDR2 SVGAGI. CDR3 length equals 13 residues. Trimming at V came to 5 bases and at J to 4 bases, leaving 2 bases not matched to a gene.

The rearrangement joins TRBV6-1 to TRBJ2-6, with D possibly being TRBD2 (7 bases). This CDR3 spans 19 amino acids. V lost 3 bases, J lost 2 bases, and 20 bases lay in between. Germline V gene lookup returns CDR1 MNHNS and CDR2 SASEGT. CDR3 sequence reads: CASSDGRGGWGTGANVLTF. The DNA of the CDR3 is TGTGCCAGCAGTGATGGACGCGGGGGCTGGGGCACTGGGGCCAACGTCCTGACTTTC.

Only a few counts were recorded for this clone. CDR3 nucleotides: TGTGCCAGCAGCCGACCCAGGGGGTTTGGCACCGGGGAGCTGTTTTTT. Translated, it gives CASSRPRGFGTGELFF. V and J are TRBV14 and TRBJ2-2; 7 nucleotides line up with TRBD1. Germline CDR1 and CDR2: SGHDN and FVKESK. The CDR3 spans 16 residues. V was clipped by 4 bases and J by 4 bases; unmatched bases: 9.

V is TRBV14 and J is TRBJ2-2; 8 nucleotides align to TRBD1. Looked up from germline, CDR1 is SGHDN and CDR2 is FVKESK. After removal of 4 bases from V and 7 bases from J, the junction contained 5 bases not matched to a gene. CDR3 length: 14 amino acids. The CDR3 loop is CASSLSGTGGELFF. CDR3 DNA sequence: TGTGCCAGCAGCCTTTCAGGGACAGGCGGGGAGCTGTTTTTT.

The V and J genes are TRBV6-1 and TRBJ1-2, with TRBD1 identical over 7 bases. Germline assignment: CDR1 MNHNS and CDR2 SASEGT. The CDR3 sequence is 16 residues long. J lost 5 bases, V lost 0 bases, and 9 bases had no gene match. Here the CDR3 reads CASSEALPGGKYGYTF. The CDR3 nucleotides read TGTGCCAGCAGTGAAGCGCTTCCAGGGGGAAAGTATGGCTACACCTTC.

In its sample, this clone was seen a few times. This chain joins TRBV6-1 and TRBJ1-4; TRBD1 agrees at 9 bases. Losses at the gene ends were 7 bases for V and 4 bases for J; bases not matched to a gene: 7. The CDR3 totals 15 residues. The germline V gene has CDR1 MNHNS and CDR2 SASEGT. The CDR3 protein is CASTIGGQGNEKLFF. CDR3 sequence (DNA): TGTGCCAGCACGATTGGGGGACAGGGTAATGAAAAACTGTTTTTT.

V usage is TRBV11-2 and J usage is TRBJ2-5; TRBD2 might be the D (5 bases). The CDR3 extends over 13 amino acids. Between the trimmed V and J ends, which lost 5 bases and 5 bases, there was a span of 12 bases. Germline V gene data show CDR1 as SGHAT and CDR2 as FQNNGV. The CDR3 DNA sequence: TGTGCCAGCAGCCGGACGGGCGGGGAGACCCAGTACTTC. This sequence encodes CASSRTGGETQYF.

This clone has a handful of counts. The V gene is TRBV30, the J gene TRBJ1-1; TRBD1 aligns across 9 bases. The CDR3 covers 15 residues. With 4 bases clipped from V and 6 bases from J, the junction kept 12 bases outside the gene matches. Germline V CDR1 and CDR2: GTSNPN, SVGIG (reference sequence). The CDR3 nucleotides read TGTGCCTGGAATACGAATGGACAGGGGCGCGCTGAAGCTTTCTTT. This sequence encodes CAWNTNGQGRAEAFF.

This clone has just a few counts. The chain has TRBV27 and TRBJ2-5; 15 bases map to TRBD2. This CDR3 spans 17 amino acids. Germline values: CDR1 MNHEY, CDR2 SMNVEV (reference sequence). The trim removed 5 bases at V and 5 bases at J, leaving 9 bases unmatched. For the CDR3, the DNA is TGTGCCAGCAGTCAAACAGGACTAGCGGGAGGGCCGGAGACCCAGTACTTC. Its translation is CASSQTGLAGGPETQYF.

The chain carries TRBV5-4 and TRBJ2-1; tentative D call: TRBD2 (5 bases). The germline V gene encodes CDR1 SGHNT and CDR2 YYREEE (reference sequence). V lost 3 bases and J 5 bases, leaving 9 bases between the germline ends. The CDR3 extends over 13 amino acids. The CDR3 DNA is TGTGCCAGCAGCTCTCTAGCCGACAATGAGCAGTTCTTC. This sequence encodes CASSSLADNEQFF.

This clone appeared a few times. CDR3: CASSQENSLAVDEQFF. The CDR3 DNA reads as TGCGCCAGCAGCCAAGAAAATTCGCTAGCGGTCGATGAGCAGTTCTTC. J is TRBJ2-1 and V is TRBV4-1; 7 positions agree with TRBD2. The germline CDR1 and CDR2 sequences are MGHRA and YSYEKL. With V trimmed by 0 bases and J by 8 bases, 10 bases remained unmatched. This CDR3 region has 16 residues.

The rearrangement joins TRBV19 to TRBJ2-1, with TRBD1 identical over 11 bases. V shed 3 bases, J shed 14 bases, and the junction held 9 bases outside the gene matches. Germline assignment: CDR1 LNHDA and CDR2 SQIVND (reference sequence). The CDR3 sequence is 14 residues long. The CDR3 reads CASSIAGTGGRKFF. The CDR3 DNA is TGTGCCAGTAGTATTGCCGGGACAGGGGGGAGAAAGTTCTTC.

The chain couples TRBV29-1 to TRBJ1-2; TRBD1 might be the D (5 bases). Trimming took off 0 bases at V and 4 bases at J, with 9 bases between the two ends. The germline V gene has CDR1 SQVTM and CDR2 ANQGSEA. The CDR3 consists of 13 residues. CDR3 amino acids: CSVEDLGPYGYTF. CDR3 coding DNA: TGCAGCGTTGAAGATCTGGGGCCCTATGGCTACACCTTC.

This clone was recorded many times. The sample carries other DNA sequences with the same CDR3. The CDR3 nucleotides read TGTGCCAGCAGCTTACAGGGCTATGGCTACACCTTC. This gives the protein CASSLQGYGYTF. V is TRBV7-9 and J is TRBJ1-2; tentative D call: TRBD1 (5 bases). This CDR3 is built from 12 residues. V gave up 2 bases and J gave up 4 bases, with 5 bases separating them. The germline V gene encodes CDR1 SEHNR and CDR2 FQNEAQ (reference sequence). Full variable domain (missing parts from reference TRBV7-9 and TRBJ1-2): DTGVSQNPRHKITKRGQNVTFRCDPISEHNRLYWYRQTLGQGPEFLTYFQNEAQLEKSRLLSDRFSAERPKGSFSTLEIQRTEQGDSAMYLCASSLQGYGYTFGSGTRLTVV.

This clone was seen a handful of times. This chain joins TRBV6-1 and TRBJ2-7; 8 bases map to TRBD1. This CDR3 is 14 amino acids long. The germline gives CDR1 MNHNS, CDR2 SASEGT. Trimming removed 7 bases from V and 2 bases from J; junction bases left unmatched: 7. CDR3 region: CASTRTGRTYEQYF. For the CDR3, the DNA is TGTGCCAGCACCCGGACAGGGAGGACCTACGAGCAGTACTTC.